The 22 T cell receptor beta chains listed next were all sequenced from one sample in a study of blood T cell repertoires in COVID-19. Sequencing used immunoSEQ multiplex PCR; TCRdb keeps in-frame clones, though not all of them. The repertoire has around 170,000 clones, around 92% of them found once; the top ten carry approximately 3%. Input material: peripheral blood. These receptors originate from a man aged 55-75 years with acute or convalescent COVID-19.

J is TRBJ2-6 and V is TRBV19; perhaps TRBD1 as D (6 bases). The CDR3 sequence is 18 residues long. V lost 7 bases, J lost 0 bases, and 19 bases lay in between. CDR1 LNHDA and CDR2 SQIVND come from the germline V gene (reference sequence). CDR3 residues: CASIASPGQISGANVLTF. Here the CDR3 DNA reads TGTGCCAGTATAGCTTCTCCGGGACAAATCTCTGGGGCCAACGTCCTGACTTTC.

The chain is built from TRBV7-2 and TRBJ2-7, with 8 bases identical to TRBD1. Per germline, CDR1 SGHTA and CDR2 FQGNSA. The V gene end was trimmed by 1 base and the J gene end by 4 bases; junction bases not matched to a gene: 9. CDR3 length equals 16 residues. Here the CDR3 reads CASSLGSTGAGYEQYF. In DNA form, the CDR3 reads TGTGCCAGCAGCTTAGGTTCGACAGGGGCGGGTTACGAGCAGTACTTC.

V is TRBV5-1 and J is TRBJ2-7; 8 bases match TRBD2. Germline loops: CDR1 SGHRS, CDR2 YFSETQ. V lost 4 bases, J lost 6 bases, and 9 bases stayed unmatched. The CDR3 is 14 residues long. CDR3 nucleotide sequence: TGCGCCAGCAGCGCCGGGACTAGTAATGTCGAGCAGTACTTC. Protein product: CASSAGTSNVEQYF. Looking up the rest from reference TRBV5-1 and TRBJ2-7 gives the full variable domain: KAGVTQTPRYLIKTRGQQVTLSCSPISGHRSVSWYQQTPGQGLQFLFEYFSETQRNKGNFPGRFSGRQFSNSRSEMNVSTLELGDSALYLCASSAGTSNVEQYFGPGTRLTVT.

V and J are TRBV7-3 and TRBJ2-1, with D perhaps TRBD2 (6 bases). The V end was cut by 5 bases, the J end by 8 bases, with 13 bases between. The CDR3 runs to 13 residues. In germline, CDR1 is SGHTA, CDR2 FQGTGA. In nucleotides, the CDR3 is TGTGCCAGCAGCCCCGGTGGAGGGTATGAGCAGTTCTTC. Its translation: CASSPGGGYEQFF.

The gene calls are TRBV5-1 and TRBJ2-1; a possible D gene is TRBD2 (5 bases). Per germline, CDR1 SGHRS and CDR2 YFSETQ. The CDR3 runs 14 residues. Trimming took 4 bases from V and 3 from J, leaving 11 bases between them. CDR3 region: CASSAGLGYNEQFF. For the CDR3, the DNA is TGCGCCAGCAGCGCAGGACTTGGCTACAATGAGCAGTTCTTC.

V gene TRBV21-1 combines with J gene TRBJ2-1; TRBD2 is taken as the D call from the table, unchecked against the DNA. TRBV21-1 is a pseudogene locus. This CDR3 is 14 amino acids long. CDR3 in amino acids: CASRSYGGSSEQFF. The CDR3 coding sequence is TGTGCCAGCAGGAGTTACGGGGGATCAAGTGAGCAGTTCTTC.

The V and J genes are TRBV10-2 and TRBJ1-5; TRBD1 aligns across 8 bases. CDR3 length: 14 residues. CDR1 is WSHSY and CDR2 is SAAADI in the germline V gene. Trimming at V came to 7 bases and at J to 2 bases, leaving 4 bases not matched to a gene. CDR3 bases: TGCGCCAGCACGACAGGGGTCCGCAATCAGCCCCAGCATTTT. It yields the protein CASTTGVRNQPQHF.

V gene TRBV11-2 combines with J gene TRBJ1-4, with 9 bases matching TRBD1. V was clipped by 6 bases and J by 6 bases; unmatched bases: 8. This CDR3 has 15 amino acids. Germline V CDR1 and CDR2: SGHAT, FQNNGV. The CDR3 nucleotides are TGTGCCAGCAGTTCTATAACAGGGGGCGATGAAAAACTGTTTTTT. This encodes CASSSITGGDEKLFF.

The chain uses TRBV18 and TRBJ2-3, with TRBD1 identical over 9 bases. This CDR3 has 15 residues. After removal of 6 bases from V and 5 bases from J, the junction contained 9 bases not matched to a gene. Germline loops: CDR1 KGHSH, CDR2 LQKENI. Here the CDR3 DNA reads TGTGCCAGCTCCCCCACCGGGACAGGGAAAGATACGCAGTATTTT. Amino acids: CASSPTGTGKDTQYF.

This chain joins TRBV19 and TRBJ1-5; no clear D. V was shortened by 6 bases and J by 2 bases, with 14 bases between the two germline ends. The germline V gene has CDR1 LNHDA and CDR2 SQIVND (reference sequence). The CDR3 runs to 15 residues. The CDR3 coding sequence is TGTGCCAGTAGCCGGGGTGTTGAACGCAATCAGCCCCAGCATTTT. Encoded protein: CASSRGVERNQPQHF.

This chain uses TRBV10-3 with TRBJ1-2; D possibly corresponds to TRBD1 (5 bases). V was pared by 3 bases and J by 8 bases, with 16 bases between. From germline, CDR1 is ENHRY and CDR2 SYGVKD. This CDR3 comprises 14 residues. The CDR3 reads CAISDHPGGDGYTF. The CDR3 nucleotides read TGTGCCATCAGTGACCACCCGGGAGGGGACGGCTACACCTTC.

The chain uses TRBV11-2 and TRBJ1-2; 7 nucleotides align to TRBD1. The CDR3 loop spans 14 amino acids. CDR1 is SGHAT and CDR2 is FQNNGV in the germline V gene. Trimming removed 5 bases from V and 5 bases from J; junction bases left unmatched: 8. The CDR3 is CASSPQTGKYGYTF. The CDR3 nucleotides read TGTGCCAGCAGCCCTCAGACAGGGAAGTATGGCTACACCTTC.

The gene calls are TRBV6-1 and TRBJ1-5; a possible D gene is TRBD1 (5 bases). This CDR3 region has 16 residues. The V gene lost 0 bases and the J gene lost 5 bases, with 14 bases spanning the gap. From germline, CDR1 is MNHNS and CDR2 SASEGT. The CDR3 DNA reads TGTGCCAGCAGTGAAGCGGTCGGGGGATCGGATCAGCCCCAGCATTTT. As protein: CASSEAVGGSDQPQHF.

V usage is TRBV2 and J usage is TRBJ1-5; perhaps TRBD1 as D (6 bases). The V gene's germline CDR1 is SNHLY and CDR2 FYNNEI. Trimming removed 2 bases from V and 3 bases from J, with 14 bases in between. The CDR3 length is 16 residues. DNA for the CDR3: TGTGCCAGCAGTGAATCGGTATGGGACACCAATCAGCCCCAGCATTTT. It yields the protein CASSESVWDTNQPQHF. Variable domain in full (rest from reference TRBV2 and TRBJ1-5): EPEVTQTPSHQVTQMGQEVILRCVPISNHLYFYWYRQILGQKVEFLVSFYNNEISEKSEIFDDQFSVERPDGSNFTLKIRSTKLEDSAMYFCASSESVWDTNQPQHFGDGTRLSIL.

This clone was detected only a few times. CDR3 bases: TGTGCCAGCAGCTTAAGGCAGGGGGTAGCAGATACGCAGTATTTT. Translating gives CASSLRQGVADTQYF. This chain joins TRBV7-6 and TRBJ2-3; 7 bases align to TRBD1. V dropped 2 bases and J dropped 4; count of bases not matched to a gene: 6. CDR3 size: 15 residues. Germline lookup yields CDR1 SGHVS and CDR2 FNYEAQ.

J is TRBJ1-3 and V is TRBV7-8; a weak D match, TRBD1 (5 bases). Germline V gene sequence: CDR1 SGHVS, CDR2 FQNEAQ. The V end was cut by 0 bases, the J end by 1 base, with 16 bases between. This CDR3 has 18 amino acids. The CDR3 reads CASSLATLTGRSGNTIYF. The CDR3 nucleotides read TGTGCCAGCAGCTTAGCAACCCTTACAGGAAGGTCTGGAAACACCATATATTTT.

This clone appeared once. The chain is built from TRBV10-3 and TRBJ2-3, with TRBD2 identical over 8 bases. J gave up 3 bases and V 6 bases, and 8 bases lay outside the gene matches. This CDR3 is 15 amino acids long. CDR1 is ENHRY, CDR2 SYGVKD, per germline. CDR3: CAISPGAGGTDTQYF. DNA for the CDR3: TGTGCCATCAGCCCAGGGGCGGGGGGAACAGATACGCAGTATTTT.

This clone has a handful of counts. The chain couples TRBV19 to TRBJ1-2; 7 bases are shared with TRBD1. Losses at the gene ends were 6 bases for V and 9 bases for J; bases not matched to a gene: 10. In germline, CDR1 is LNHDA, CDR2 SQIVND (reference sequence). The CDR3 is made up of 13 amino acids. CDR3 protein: CASSTRDSQRYTF. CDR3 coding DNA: TGTGCCAGTAGCACCCGGGACAGTCAACGCTACACCTTC.

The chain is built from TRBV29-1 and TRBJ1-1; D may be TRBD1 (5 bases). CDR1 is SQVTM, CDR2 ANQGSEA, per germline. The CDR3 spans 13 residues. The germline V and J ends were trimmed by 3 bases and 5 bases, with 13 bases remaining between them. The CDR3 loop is CSVDRGRGTEAFF. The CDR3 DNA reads TGCAGCGTTGATAGGGGAAGAGGAACTGAAGCTTTCTTT.

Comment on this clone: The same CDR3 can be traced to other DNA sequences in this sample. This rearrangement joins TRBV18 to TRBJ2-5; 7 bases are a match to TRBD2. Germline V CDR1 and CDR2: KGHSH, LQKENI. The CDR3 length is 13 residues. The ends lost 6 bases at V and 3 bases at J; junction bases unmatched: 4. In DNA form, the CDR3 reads TGTGCCAGCTCCCCCGGGACTAAAGAGACCCAGTACTTC. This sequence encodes CASSPGTKETQYF.

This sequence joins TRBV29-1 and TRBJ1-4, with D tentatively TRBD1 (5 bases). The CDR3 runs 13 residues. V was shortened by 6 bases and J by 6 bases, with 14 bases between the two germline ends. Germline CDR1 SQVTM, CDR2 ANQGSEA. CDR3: CSVPEGADEKLFF. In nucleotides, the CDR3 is TGCAGCGTCCCCGAAGGGGCTGATGAAAAACTGTTTTTT.

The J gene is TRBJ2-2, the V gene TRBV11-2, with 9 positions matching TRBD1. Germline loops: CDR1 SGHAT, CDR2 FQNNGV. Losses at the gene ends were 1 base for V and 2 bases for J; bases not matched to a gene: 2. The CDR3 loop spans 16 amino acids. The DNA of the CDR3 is TGTGCCAGCAGCTTAGGGACAGGGGATAACACCGGGGAGCTGTTTTTT. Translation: CASSLGTGDNTGELFF. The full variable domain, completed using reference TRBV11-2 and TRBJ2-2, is EAGVAQSPRYKIIEKRQSVAFWCNPISGHATLYWYQQILGQGPKLLIQFQNNGVVDDSQLPKDRFSAERLKGVDSTLKIQPAKLEDSAVYLCASSLGTGDNTGELFFGEGSRLTVL.